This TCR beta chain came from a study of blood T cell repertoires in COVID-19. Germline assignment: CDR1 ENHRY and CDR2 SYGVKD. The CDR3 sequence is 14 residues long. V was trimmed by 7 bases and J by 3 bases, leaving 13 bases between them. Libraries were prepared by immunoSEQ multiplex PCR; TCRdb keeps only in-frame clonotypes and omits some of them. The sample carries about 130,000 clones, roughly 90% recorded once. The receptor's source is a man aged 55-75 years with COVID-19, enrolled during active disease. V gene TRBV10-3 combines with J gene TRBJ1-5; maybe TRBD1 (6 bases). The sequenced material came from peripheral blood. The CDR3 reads CAINEDRDNQPQHF. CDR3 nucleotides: TGTGCCATCAACGAGGACAGAGACAATCAGCCCCAGCATTTT.